This T cell receptor (beta chain) was documented in a study of T cell repertoires in ileal Crohn's disease. Only in-frame clones appear in the TCRdb table, and some are missing; sequencing was by immunoSEQ multiplex PCR. Here the sample spans tens of thousands of clones, roughly 77% being singletons. This clone came up a few times. Germline V gene lookup returns CDR1 SGHKS and CDR2 YYEKEE (reference sequence). The CDR3 covers 16 residues. V lost 0 bases to trimming and J lost 6 bases; unmatched junction nucleotides: 10. Patients were adults with ileal or ileocolonic Crohn's disease needing resection. The chain recombines TRBV5-5 with TRBJ2-7, with TRBD1 identical over 9 bases. The receptor was isolated from an adult with Crohn's disease. Sequencing was carried out using ileal tissue. CDR3 amino acids: CASSLAGTGISGEQYF. DNA of the CDR3: TGTGCCAGCAGCTTGGCCGGGACAGGGATCTCTGGCGAGCAGTACTTC.